What follows describes a single TCR beta chain. The antigen is not known. Since a much larger clone is just one base distant, this may be a read error. TCRdb reprocessed the PCR reads with MiXCR, giving one entry per CDR3 protein. The sample includes under 350,000 distinct CDR3 sequences, roughly 24% of them seen just once. This entry comes from a study of molecular identifiers for immune sequencing clone quantification. Study as a whole: In the replicates, RNA derived from around 20,000 or 100,000 naive CD8 cells was divided into five parts, and four were sequenced.

Germline V gene lookup returns CDR1 MNHEY and CDR2 SMNVEV (reference sequence). CDR3 size: 15 residues. Using a CD8+CD4-CCR7+CD45RA+ phenotype, naive CD8 T cells were sorted. Study-wide points: Identical TCR molecules sharing a barcode could underestimate highly expanded clone sizes.

The chain couples TRBV27 to TRBJ2-3; D might be TRBD1 or TRBD2, each matching 6 bases. The specimen sequenced was naive CD8+ T cells from blood, with Jurkat cell RNA spiked in. The subset denotes: FACS-sorted CD8+CD4-CCR7+CD45RA+ naive T cells. This sequence originates from a human donor in good health. Some libraries in this study had Jurkat cell RNA spiked in. CDR3 sequence: CACSLMGGEGDTQYF. The CDR3, as DNA: TGTGCCTGCAGTTTAATGGGGGGCGAGGGCGATACGCAGTATTTT.